This TCR beta chain was recovered during a study of healthy donors' naive CD4 and CD8 T cells. Overall study context: Donors came from three age groups: 20-25, 40-50 and 60-70 years. Findings of the study overall: Positive CDR3 charge linked to CD4+ cells, negative to CD8+ cells.

Details on this clonotype: Its antigen is undetermined.

A linear amplification protocol produced the TCR libraries from around 0.55 ug of total RNA. TCRdb reprocessed the reads with MiXCR, giving one entry per CDR3 protein. Of about 180,000 distinct CDR3 sequences in the sample, over 60% were seen once. Naive CD4+ cells were sorted as CD4+CD8-CD45RO-CD45RA+; naive CD8+ as CD8+CD4-CD45RA+CD27bright. Germline lookup yields CDR1 MNHEY and CDR2 SMNVEV (reference sequence). V was shortened by 3 bases and J by 7 bases, with 16 bases between the two germline ends. The CDR3 is 14 amino acids. Sequenced material: naive CD4+ and CD8+ T cells sorted from blood, pooled from several donors. The chain carries TRBV27 and TRBJ2-7; D may be TRBD2 (6 bases). This receptor was identified in a pool of human donors in good health; the sample pools cells from several healthy donors. CDR3 loop: CASSFFGGNREQYF. The CDR3 DNA follows: TGTGCCAGCAGTTTCTTCGGGGGTAACAGAGAGCAGTACTTC.